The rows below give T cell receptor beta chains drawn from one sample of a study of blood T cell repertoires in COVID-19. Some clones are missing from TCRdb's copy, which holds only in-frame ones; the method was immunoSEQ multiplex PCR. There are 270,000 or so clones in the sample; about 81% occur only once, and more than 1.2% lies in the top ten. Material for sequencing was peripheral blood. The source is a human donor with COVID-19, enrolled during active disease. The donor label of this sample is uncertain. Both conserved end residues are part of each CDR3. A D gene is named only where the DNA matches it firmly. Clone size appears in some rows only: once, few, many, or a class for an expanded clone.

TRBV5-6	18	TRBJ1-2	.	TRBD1	CASKLVAGTGVMDYGYTF	TGTGCCAGCAAGCTGGTGGCCGGGACAGGGGTGATGGACTATGGCTACACCTTC
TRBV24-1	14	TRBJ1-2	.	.	CATRGFEGAYGYTF	TGTGCCACCAGGGGGTTTGAGGGCGCATATGGCTACACCTTC
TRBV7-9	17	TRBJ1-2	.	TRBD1	CASSLGTAIGMDYGYTF	TGTGCCAGCAGCTTGGGGACAGCCATTGGCATGGACTATGGCTACACCTTC
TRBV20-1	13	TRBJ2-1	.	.	CSASGIRYNEQFF	TGCAGTGCTAGTGGCATCCGGTACAATGAGCAGTTCTTC
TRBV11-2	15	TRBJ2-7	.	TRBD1	CASSAGGTGVYEQYF	TGTGCCAGCAGCGCCGGCGGGACAGGGGTTTACGAGCAGTACTTC
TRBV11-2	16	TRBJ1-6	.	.	CASSLAQGLYNSPLHF	TGTGCCAGCAGCTTAGCCCAGGGCCTTTATAATTCACCCCTCCACTTT
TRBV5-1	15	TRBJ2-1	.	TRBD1	CASSPGQGAHNEQFF	TGCGCCAGCAGCCCGGGACAGGGGGCCCACAATGAGCAGTTCTTC
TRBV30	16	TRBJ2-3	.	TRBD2	CAWSPASGSFTDTQYF	TGTGCCTGGAGTCCCGCTAGCGGGAGTTTCACAGATACGCAGTATTTT
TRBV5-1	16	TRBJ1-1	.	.	CASSLGGLGMNTEAFF	TGCGCCAGCAGCCTCGGCGGGCTGGGCATGAACACTGAAGCTTTCTTT
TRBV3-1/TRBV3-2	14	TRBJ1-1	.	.	CASSQVGTSTEAFF	TGTGCCAGCAGCCAAGTTGGTACGAGCACTGAAGCTTTCTTT
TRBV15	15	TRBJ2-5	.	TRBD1	CATSISGTGQETQYF	TGTGCCACCAGCATCAGCGGGACAGGGCAAGAGACCCAGTACTTC
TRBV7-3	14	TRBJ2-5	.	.	CASSERGGQETQYF	TGTGCCAGCAGCGAAAGGGGTGGGCAAGAGACCCAGTACTTC
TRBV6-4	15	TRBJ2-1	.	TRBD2	CASRQGGLAAGEQFF	TGTGCCAGCAGACAAGGGGGACTAGCGGCAGGTGAACAGTTCTTC
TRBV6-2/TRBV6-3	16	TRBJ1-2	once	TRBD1	CASSPLGQGPSPGYTF	TGTGCCAGCAGTCCCTTGGGACAGGGACCTTCTCCTGGCTACACCTTC
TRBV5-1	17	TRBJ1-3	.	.	CASSFGGGVLSGNTIYF	TGCGCCAGCAGCTTTGGGGGAGGCGTTCTCTCTGGAAACACCATATATTTT
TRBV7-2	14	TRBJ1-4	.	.	CASSLLQGYEKLFF	TGTGCCAGCAGCTTACTACAGGGTTATGAAAAACTGTTTTTT
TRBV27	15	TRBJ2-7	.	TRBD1	CASSFWGTGVEEQYF	TGTGCCAGCAGTTTCTGGGGGACAGGGGTAGAGGAGCAGTACTTC
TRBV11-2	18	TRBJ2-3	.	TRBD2	CASSLEGTSGRGTDTQYF	TGTGCCAGCAGCTTAGAAGGGACTAGCGGGAGAGGCACAGATACGCAGTATTTT
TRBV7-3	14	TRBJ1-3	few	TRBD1	CASSLGQGANTIYF	TGTGCCAGCAGCTTAGGGCAGGGGGCTAACACCATATATTTT
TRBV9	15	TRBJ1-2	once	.	CASSPRQSRGYGYTF	TGTGCCAGCAGCCCCCGGCAGTCTCGAGGCTATGGCTACACCTTC
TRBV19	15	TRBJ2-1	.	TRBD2	CASSTASGRRSEQFF	TGTGCCAGTAGTACTGCTAGCGGGAGGCGGAGTGAGCAGTTCTTC
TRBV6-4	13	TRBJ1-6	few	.	CASSQESNSPLHF	TGTGCCAGCAGTCAAGAGTCTAATTCACCCCTCCACTTT
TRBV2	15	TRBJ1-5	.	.	CASSAGRLSNQPQHF	TGTGCCAGCAGTGCAGGCCGCCTTAGCAATCAGCCCCAGCATTTT
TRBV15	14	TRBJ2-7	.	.	CATSNPGGSYEQYF	TGTGCCACCAGCAACCCAGGGGGGAGCTACGAGCAGTACTTC
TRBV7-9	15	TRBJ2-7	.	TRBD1	CASSAAGTGLYEQYF	TGTGCCAGCAGCGCGGCCGGGACAGGGCTCTACGAGCAGTACTTC
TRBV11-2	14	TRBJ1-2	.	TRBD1	CASRRQGESYGYTF	TGTGCCAGCAGGCGACAGGGGGAGAGTTATGGCTACACCTTC
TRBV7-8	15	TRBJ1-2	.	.	CASSANSGWDYGYTF	TGTGCCAGCAGCGCTAATTCAGGGTGGGACTATGGCTACACCTTC
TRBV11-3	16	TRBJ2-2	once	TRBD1	CASSYRTGPNTGELFF	TGTGCCAGCAGCTATCGGACAGGACCCAACACCGGGGAGCTGTTTTTT
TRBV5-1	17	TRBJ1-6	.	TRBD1	CASSLGRTGDQNSPLHF	TGCGCCAGCAGCTTGGGTAGGACAGGGGATCAAAATTCACCCCTCCACTTT
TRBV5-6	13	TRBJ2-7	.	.	CASSSGVRAEQYF	TGTGCCAGCAGCTCGGGAGTTAGGGCCGAGCAGTACTTC
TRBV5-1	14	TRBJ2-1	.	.	CASSLQGGYNEQFF	TGCGCCAGCAGCTTACAGGGCGGGTACAATGAGCAGTTCTTC
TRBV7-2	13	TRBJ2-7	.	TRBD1	CASSLGTGLEQYF	TGTGCCAGCAGCTTAGGGACAGGGCTCGAGCAGTACTTC
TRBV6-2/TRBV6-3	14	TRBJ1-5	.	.	CASSPARGRQPQHF	TGTGCCAGCAGCCCCGCCAGGGGACGCCAGCCCCAGCATTTT
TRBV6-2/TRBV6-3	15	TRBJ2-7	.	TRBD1	CASSYSGQGAIEQYF	TGTGCCAGCAGTTACTCGGGTCAGGGGGCGATCGAGCAGTACTTC
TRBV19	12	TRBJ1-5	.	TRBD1	CASSTRTGSQHF	TGTGCCAGTAGTACCCGGACAGGTTCGCAGCATTTT
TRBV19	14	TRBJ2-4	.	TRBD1	CARDRDLAKNIQYF	TGTGCCAGGGACAGGGATCTAGCCAAAAACATTCAGTACTTC
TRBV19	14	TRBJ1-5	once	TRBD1	CASSPGTGGQPQHF	TGTGCCAGTAGTCCCGGGACAGGGGGACAGCCCCAGCATTTT
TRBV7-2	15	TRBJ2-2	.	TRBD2	CASSSSGRESGELFF	TGTGCCAGCAGCTCTAGCGGGAGGGAATCCGGGGAGCTGTTTTTT
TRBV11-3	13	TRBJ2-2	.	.	CASSRPEAGELFF	TGTGCCAGCAGCCGTCCAGAGGCCGGGGAGCTGTTTTTT